The clone carrying this T cell receptor (beta chain) has just a few counts. What it recognizes is unknown. These data originate in a study of regulatory dendritic cells for organ transplantation. Study-wide results and limits: Memory CD8+ clonal expansion seemed more limited with regulatory than mature dendritic cells. Memory T cells were less diverse than naive, with memory CD8+ most oligoclonal. Of resting T cell subsets, memory CD8+ had the most alloreactive clonotypes.

Memory T cells were CD45RO+, naive were CD45RA+, sorted by FACS. Here immunoSEQ multiplex PCR was the method, and the copy in TCRdb shows in-frame clones only, minus some. Altogether some 40,000 clones are present, approximately 90% being singletons, with the ten largest covering 0.11%. The CDR3 loop spans 10 amino acids. Germline lookup yields CDR1 SEHNR and CDR2 FQNEAQ (reference sequence). V was clipped by 5 bases and J by 11 bases, with 9 bases between them. The sequenced material came from naive CD8+ T cells from blood. Described subset: CD45RA+ naive T cells. The receptor comes from a human donor in good health. The chain combines TRBV7-9 with TRBJ1-1, with unresolved D. CDR3 sequence (DNA): TGTGCCAGCAGCCCCGTCTTGGCTTTCTTT. Protein product: CASSPVLAFF.